The rows below give T cell receptor beta chains drawn from one sample of a study of regulatory T cells in long-lasting Graves disease. In TCRdb, the multiplex PCR reads were re-called with MiXCR into one record per CDR3 protein. This table has some 450,000 distinct CDR3 sequences, 23% appearing once. Here the sequenced sample was peripheral blood mononuclear cells (PBMCs), taken when the disease was refractory, from a patient treated with antithyroid drugs. The source is a female donor with Graves disease. Both conserved end residues are part of each CDR3. The order of the fields is J gene, V gene, CDR3 length, clone size, D gene, CDR3 protein, CDR3 DNA. D genes are given only for firm matches. Clone size is stated in some rows and not others, as once, few, many or a class when expanded.

>TRBJ2-7|TRBV19|14|few|NA
CASSIATASYEQYF
TGTGCCAGTAGTATTGCTACGGCCTCCTACGAGCAGTACTTC
>TRBJ2-7|TRBV30|11|few|NA
CAWSPSYEQYF
TGTGCCTGGAGTCCTTCCTACGAGCAGTACTTC
>TRBJ1-5|TRBV2|14|few|NA
CASSDISGNQPQHF
TGTGCCAGCAGTGATATATCCGGCAATCAGCCCCAGCATTTT
>TRBJ2-5|TRBV7-2|15|many|NA
CASSLGGAAKETQYF
TGTGCCAGCAGCTTAGGAGGGGCAGCTAAAGAGACCCAGTACTTC
>TRBJ1-3|TRBV12-3/TRBV12-4|16|few|NA
CASSPRTGPSGNTIYF
TGTGCCAGCAGTCCCCGAACCGGGCCCTCTGGAAACACCATATATTTT
>TRBJ1-1|TRBV20-1|13|few|NA
CSAARQLNTEAFF
TGCAGTGCTGCGAGACAGTTGAACACTGAAGCTTTCTTT
>TRBJ2-5|TRBV12-3/TRBV12-4|13|NA|NA
CASSFPGLETQYF
TGTGCCAGCAGTTTTCCGGGGTTGGAGACCCAGTACTTC
>TRBJ2-7|TRBV6-1|13|few|TRBD1
CASRPGTVGEQYF
TGTGCCAGCAGGCCCGGGACAGTTGGTGAGCAGTACTTC
>TRBJ2-3|TRBV20-1|14|few|TRBD2
CSARGSGRLYTQYF
TGCAGTGCTAGAGGTAGCGGGAGATTGTATACGCAGTATTTT
>TRBJ2-2|TRBV5-6|16|once|TRBD2
CASSFRAGANTGELFF
TGTGCCAGCAGCTTCCGAGCGGGAGCTAACACCGGGGAGCTGTTTTTT
>TRBJ1-2|TRBV7-9|15|NA|TRBD1
CASSLGGQAPKGYTF
TGTGCCAGCAGCTTAGGGGGACAGGCCCCTAAGGGCTACACCTTC
>TRBJ1-5|TRBV30|13|few|NA
CAWNIGTDQPQHF
TGTGCCTGGAACATAGGTACGGATCAGCCCCAGCATTTT
>TRBJ2-7|TRBV10-2|14|few|NA
CASSENRRPDEQYF
TGCGCCAGCAGTGAGAACAGGAGACCGGACGAGCAGTACTTC
>TRBJ2-5|TRBV6-1|14|many|TRBD1
CASSDWTGLETQYF
TGTGCCAGCAGTGATTGGACAGGGTTAGAGACCCAGTACTTC
>TRBJ2-3|TRBV5-6|13|once|NA
CASSLLYTDTQYF
TGTGCCAGCAGCTTGCTGTACACAGATACGCAGTATTTT
>TRBJ2-5|TRBV5-1|19|NA|NA
CASSLVSPDGAGQQETQYF
TGCGCCAGCAGCTTGGTATCCCCTGACGGCGCGGGACAACAAGAGACCCAGTACTTC
>TRBJ1-4|TRBV3-1|15|many|NA
CASSHRRRWNEKLFF
TGTGCCAGCAGCCATCGACGGCGGTGGAATGAAAAACTGTTTTTT
>TRBJ1-5|TRBV20-1|13|few|NA
CSAIHLSNQPQHF
TGCAGTGCTATACACTTAAGCAATCAGCCCCAGCATTTT
>TRBJ2-5|TRBV20-1|14|NA|NA
CSARARARQETQYF
TGCAGTGCTAGAGCGCGGGCAAGACAAGAGACCCAGTACTTC
>TRBJ2-7|TRBV13|16|NA|TRBD2
CASSLAPGLLIHEQYF
TGTGCCAGCAGCTTAGCACCGGGACTATTGATCCACGAGCAGTACTTC
>TRBJ2-7|TRBV28|15|many|NA
CASSLHRSYLYEQYF
TGTGCCAGCAGTTTACATCGGTCATACCTCTACGAGCAGTACTTC
>TRBJ2-7|TRBV28|14|many|NA
CASSFNVVPVEQYF
TGTGCCAGCAGTTTTAACGTCGTTCCGGTAGAGCAGTACTTC
>TRBJ1-2|TRBV28|17|many|TRBD1
CASSPIFPGTVNYGYTF
TGTGCCAGCAGTCCCATATTCCCCGGGACAGTAAACTATGGCTACACCTTC
>TRBJ2-7|TRBV2|13|few|NA
CASSVIGGYEQYF
TGTGCCAGCAGTGTCATCGGGGGTTACGAGCAGTACTTC
>TRBJ1-5|TRBV2|13|many|NA
CASKEVSNQPQHF
TGTGCCAGCAAAGAGGTTAGCAATCAGCCCCAGCATTTT
>TRBJ1-1|TRBV6-1|12|few|NA
CASTRGNTEAFF
TGTGCCAGCACTCGGGGGAACACTGAAGCTTTCTTT
>TRBJ2-7|TRBV10-3|16|NA|NA
CAISEILSGPSYEQYF
TGTGCCATCAGTGAGATTCTCAGCGGACCTTCATACGAGCAGTACTTC
>TRBJ1-1|TRBV9|13|few|NA
CASSSGTNTEAFF
TGTGCCAGCAGCTCCGGGACGAACACTGAAGCTTTCTTT
>TRBJ2-5|TRBV28|11|many|TRBD1
CASSPGQAAYF
TGTGCCAGCAGTCCGGGACAGGCAGCCTACTTC
>TRBJ2-7|TRBV2|16|many|NA
CASSDPDWSPSYEQYF
TGTGCCAGCAGCGATCCGGACTGGTCGCCTTCCTACGAGCAGTACTTC
>TRBJ2-7|TRBV7-9|13|NA|TRBD1
CASSGQSTYEQYF
TGTGCCAGTTCGGGACAGAGTACCTACGAGCAGTACTTC
>TRBJ1-5|TRBV15|16|NA|NA
CATSRDGGVSNQPQHF
TGTGCCACCAGCAGAGACGGGGGGGTGAGCAATCAGCCCCAGCATTTT
>TRBJ2-7|TRBV6-2/TRBV6-3|15|few|TRBD2
CASSPWSGSGYEQYF
TGTGCCAGCAGCCCCTGGAGCGGGAGTGGATACGAGCAGTACTTC
>TRBJ1-2|TRBV3-1|12|NA|NA
CASSQQNYGYTF
TGTGCCAGCAGCCAGCAGAACTATGGCTACACCTTC
>TRBJ2-4|TRBV7-8|15|NA|NA
CASSSDIRAKNIQYF
TGTGCCAGCAGCTCTGATATAAGAGCCAAAAACATTCAGTACTTC
>TRBJ1-1|TRBV30|13|NA|NA
CAWSVNRNTEAFF
TGTGCCTGGAGTGTAAACCGGAACACTGAAGCTTTCTTT
>TRBJ1-5|TRBV9|15|NA|TRBD1
CASSQQGASNQPQHF
TGTGCCAGCAGCCAACAGGGGGCAAGCAATCAGCCCCAGCATTTT
>TRBJ2-2|TRBV15|14|few|TRBD2
CATHSGRAAGELFF
TGTGCCACCCATAGCGGGAGGGCCGCCGGGGAGCTGTTTTTT
>TRBJ2-3|TRBV7-3|14|NA|NA
CASSLTAYTDTQYF
TGTGCCAGCAGCTTAACCGCTTACACAGATACGCAGTATTTT
>TRBJ1-1|TRBV19|11|few|NA
CASTTNTEAFF
TGTGCCAGTACGACGAACACTGAAGCTTTCTTT
>TRBJ1-4|TRBV27|14|many|TRBD1
CAMRQGLANEKLFF
TGTGCCATGCGACAGGGGCTGGCTAATGAAAAACTGTTTTTT
>TRBJ1-5|TRBV19|15|NA|TRBD1
CASSIGTGGNQPQHF
TGTGCCAGTAGTATAGGGACAGGGGGCAATCAGCCCCAGCATTTT
>TRBJ1-1|TRBV5-1|14|many|NA
CASSLVSANTEAFF
TGCGCCAGCAGCTTGGTCTCAGCGAACACTGAAGCTTTCTTT
>TRBJ1-3|TRBV20-1|17|once|TRBD1
CSAREEPGQSSGNTIYF
TGCAGTGCTAGAGAGGAACCGGGACAGAGCTCTGGAAACACCATATATTTT
>TRBJ2-6|TRBV18|16|NA|NA
CASSPLGSSGANVLTF
TGTGCCAGCTCACCCTTAGGCAGCTCTGGGGCCAACGTCCTGACTTTC
>TRBJ1-1|TRBV19|13|few|NA
CASSIPENTEAFF
TGTGCCAGTAGTATACCAGAAAACACTGAAGCTTTCTTT
>TRBJ1-5|TRBV12-3/TRBV12-4|14|NA|NA
CASSLAQGWGPQHF
TGTGCCAGCAGTTTAGCCCAAGGGTGGGGGCCCCAGCATTTT
>TRBJ1-2|TRBV27|14|NA|TRBD1
CASSYLRGRIGYTF
TGTGCCAGCAGTTATCTCAGGGGGCGCATTGGCTACACCTTC
>TRBJ1-2|TRBV29-1|15|NA|NA
CSVEDGGVVNYGYTF
TGCAGCGTTGAAGATGGGGGGGTCGTGAACTATGGCTACACCTTC